The 9 T cell receptor beta chains listed next were all sequenced from one sample in a study of T cell repertoires in cytomegalovirus infection. Via MiXCR, TCRdb re-called the reads, giving one row per CDR3 protein. The repertoire consists of about 310,000 distinct CDR3 sequences, with under 20% occurring once and the leading ten covering about 11%. Sequencing was carried out using PBMCs. These receptor sequences come from a human donor in good health (CMV status not recorded). Some clones in this sample may be carry-over from other donors' samples.

The rearrangement joins TRBV4-3 to TRBJ1-2; D remains unclear. Trimming took 0 bases from V and 3 from J, leaving 17 bases between them. CDR1 and CDR2 (germline): LGHNA, YSLEER. The CDR3 length is 17 residues. CDR3 nucleotides: TGCGCCAGCAGCCAAGATCTCACGAATCCTGGGGACTATGGCTACACCTTC. Translating it yields CASSQDLTNPGDYGYTF.

This clonotype has a single count. J is TRBJ2-3 and V is TRBV27; D is possibly TRBD1 or TRBD2 (5 bases each). CDR1 and CDR2 (germline): MNHEY, SMNVEV (reference sequence). Between the trimmed V and J ends, which lost 5 bases and 1 base, there was a span of 13 bases. The CDR3 contains 15 residues. Here the CDR3 reads CASSPPEGRTDTQYF. In nucleotides, the CDR3 is TGTGCCAGCAGTCCCCCCGAGGGACGCACAGATACGCAGTATTTT.

The rearrangement uses TRBV24-1 and TRBJ1-5; D is possibly TRBD1 (5 bases). V was cut by 6 bases and J by 4 bases, with 12 bases left in between. Germline V gives CDR1 KGHDR, CDR2 SFDVKD. The CDR3 extends over 14 amino acids. CDR3 sequence: CATSTGLLNQPQHF. CDR3 nucleotides: TGTGCCACCAGTACAGGACTGCTTAATCAGCCCCAGCATTTT.

This clonotype turned up a few times. The chain recombines TRBV2 with TRBJ1-2; unclear D gene. Trimming took 4 bases from V and 6 from J, leaving 12 bases between them. The V gene's germline CDR1 is SNHLY and CDR2 FYNNEI. CDR3 length equals 13 residues. The CDR3 spells CASSVRGQDGYTF. For the CDR3, the DNA is TGTGCCAGCAGTGTAAGAGGGCAGGATGGCTACACCTTC.

The chain recombines TRBV6-5 with TRBJ2-1; D tentatively reads TRBD1 or TRBD2 (5 bases each). The CDR3 has 16 amino acids. Germline V gene sequence: CDR1 MNHEY, CDR2 SVGAGI. Trimming took off 2 bases at V and 0 bases at J, with 11 bases between the two ends. The CDR3 sequence: CASSYMRGSSYNEQFF. DNA for the CDR3: TGTGCCAGCAGTTACATGAGGGGCAGCTCCTACAATGAGCAGTTCTTC.

In this sample, this clonotype turned up many times. This chain uses TRBV7-2 with TRBJ1-1; D unresolved. V gave up 3 bases and J gave up 6 bases, with 14 bases separating them. The length of the CDR3 is 14 residues. Germline assignment: CDR1 SGHTA and CDR2 FQGNSA. This chain's CDR3 is CASSLGGMIPEAFF. CDR3 DNA sequence: TGTGCCAGCAGCTTGGGAGGGATGATCCCTGAAGCTTTCTTT.

Remarks on this clonotype: At one end, the junction sequence differs from germline, possibly due to a read error. The gene calls are TRBV2 and TRBJ2-7; either TRBD1 or TRBD2 may supply D (5 bases each). This CDR3 contains 13 residues. The germline gives CDR1 SNHLY, CDR2 FYNNEI. DNA of the CDR3: TGTACCAGCAGTGGGGGTGGGGGCTACGAGCAGTACTTC. Its protein is CTSSGGGGYEQYF.

Only a few counts were recorded for this clonotype. The chain joins TRBV12-3 or TRBV12-4 to TRBJ1-1, with D uncertain. This CDR3 region has 12 residues. V gave up 3 bases and J gave up 6 bases, with 8 bases separating them. The CDR3 reads CASSFGLSEAFF. In DNA form, the CDR3 reads TGTGCCAGCAGTTTTGGTCTCTCTGAAGCTTTCTTT.

CDR3 in DNA: TGCGCCAGCAGCCAAACGGCTGAAAGCAATCAGCCCCAGCATTTT. This translates into CASSQTAESNQPQHF. The genes are TRBV4-1 and TRBJ1-5, with D hard to call. The CDR3 is made up of 15 amino acids. Deletions cut 2 bases from V and 1 base from J, with 9 bases between. Germline V gives CDR1 MGHRA, CDR2 YSYEKL.